The clone carrying this TCR beta chain turned up a few times. These data are taken from a study of T-cell memory formation after mild COVID-19. TCRdb reprocessed the 5' RACE reads with MiXCR, giving one entry per CDR3 protein. The top ten clones hold less than 35% of a sample with roughly 110,000 distinct CDR3 sequences, 15% to 20% of them seen once. V trimming: 6 bases; J trimming: 3 bases; junction bases outside the gene matches: 1. The CDR3 runs to 13 residues. The chain links TRBV12-3 or TRBV12-4 to TRBJ1-4; the match to TRBD1 covers 7 bases. The receptor was derived from an adult woman who had mild COVID-19 (a few samples of this study predate the infection). Cell type and time point are not known. Sequencing input: PBMCs or a T cell subset sorted from them (not recorded which). The CDR3 DNA reads as TGTGCCAGCAGGGGACAGTCTAATGAAAAACTGTTTTTT. Its protein product is CASRGQSNEKLFF.